This entry is about one T cell receptor beta chain. The authors' processing: How many nucleated cells were present was estimated from reference gene primer amplification. Clones were sequenced by immunoSEQ multiplex PCR, and TCRdb holds only the in-frame ones, with some missing. V and J calls and clone size are given by that table; D and trimming were obtained from the DNA. The sample records about 140,000 clones, over 75% being singletons. The junction had 6 bases not matched to a gene; V was cut back by 4 bases and J by 5 bases. Germline-derived CDR1 and CDR2 are SGDLS and YYNGEE. The CDR3 contains 16 residues. The data were obtained in a study of blood T cell repertoires in COVID-19. About the study: Whether acute or convalescent, the COVID-19 samples came from the United States, Italy and Spain.

Sequences were obtained from peripheral blood. The sequence was obtained from a human donor in a cohort sampled during active COVID-19. The J gene is TRBJ2-2, the V gene TRBV9; 12 nucleotides agree with TRBD2. DNA for the CDR3: TGTGCCAGCAGCCAGCGGACTAGCGGGATGACCGGGGAGCTGTTTTTT. Translation: CASSQRTSGMTGELFF.